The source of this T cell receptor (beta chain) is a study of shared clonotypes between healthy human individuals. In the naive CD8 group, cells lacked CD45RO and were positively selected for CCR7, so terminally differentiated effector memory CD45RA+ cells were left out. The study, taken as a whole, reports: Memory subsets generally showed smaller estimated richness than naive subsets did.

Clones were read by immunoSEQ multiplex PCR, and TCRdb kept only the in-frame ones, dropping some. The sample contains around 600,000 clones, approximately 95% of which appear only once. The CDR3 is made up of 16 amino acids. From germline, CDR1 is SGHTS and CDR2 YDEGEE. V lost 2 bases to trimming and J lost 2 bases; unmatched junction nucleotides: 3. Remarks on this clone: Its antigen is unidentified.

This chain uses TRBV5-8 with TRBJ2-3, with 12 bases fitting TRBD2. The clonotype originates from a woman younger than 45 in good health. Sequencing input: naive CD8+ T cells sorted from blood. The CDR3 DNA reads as TGTGCCAGCAGCTTAGGACTAGCGGGACCCACAGATACGCAGTATTTT. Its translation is CASSLGLAGPTDTQYF.